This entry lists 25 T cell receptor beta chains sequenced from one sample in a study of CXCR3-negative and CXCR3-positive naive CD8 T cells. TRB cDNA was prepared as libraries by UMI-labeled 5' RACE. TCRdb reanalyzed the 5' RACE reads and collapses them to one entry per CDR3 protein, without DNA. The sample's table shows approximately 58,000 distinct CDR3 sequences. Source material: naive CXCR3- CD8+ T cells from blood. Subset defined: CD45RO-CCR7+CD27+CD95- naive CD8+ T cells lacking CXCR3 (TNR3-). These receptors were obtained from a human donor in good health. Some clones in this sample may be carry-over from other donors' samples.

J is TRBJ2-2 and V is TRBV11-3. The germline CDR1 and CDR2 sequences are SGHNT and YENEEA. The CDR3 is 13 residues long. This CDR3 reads CASSLMGFGELFF.

This CDR3 reads CASSLGTNTEAFF. This sequence joins TRBV7-9 and TRBJ1-1. CDR1 and CDR2 (germline): SEHNR, FQNEAQ (reference sequence). This CDR3 has 13 amino acids.

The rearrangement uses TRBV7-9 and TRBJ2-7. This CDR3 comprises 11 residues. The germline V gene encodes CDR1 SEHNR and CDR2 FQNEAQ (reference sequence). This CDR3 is CTSSFGDQQYF.

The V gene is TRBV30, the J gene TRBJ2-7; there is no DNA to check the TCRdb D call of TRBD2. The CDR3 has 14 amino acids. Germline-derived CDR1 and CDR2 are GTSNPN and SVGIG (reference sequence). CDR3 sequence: CAWWGRGPAYEQYF.

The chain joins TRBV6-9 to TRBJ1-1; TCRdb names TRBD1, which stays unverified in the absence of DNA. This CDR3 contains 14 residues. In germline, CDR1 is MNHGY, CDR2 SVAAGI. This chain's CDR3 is CASTLLGENTEAFF.

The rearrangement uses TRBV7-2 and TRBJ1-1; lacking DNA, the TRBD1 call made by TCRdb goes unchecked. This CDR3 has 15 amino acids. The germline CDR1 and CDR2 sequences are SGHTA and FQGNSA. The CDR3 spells CASSLALTRDTEAFF.

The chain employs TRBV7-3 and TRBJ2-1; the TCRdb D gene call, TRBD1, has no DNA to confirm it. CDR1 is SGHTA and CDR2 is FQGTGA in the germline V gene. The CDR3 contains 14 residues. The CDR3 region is CASSLRGAYNEQFF. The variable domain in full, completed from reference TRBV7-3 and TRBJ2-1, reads GAGVSQTPSNKVTEKGKYVELRCDPISGHTALYWYRQSLGQGPEFLIYFQGTGAADDSGLPNDRFFAVRPEGSVSTLKIQRTERGDSAVYLCASSLRGAYNEQFFGPGTRLTVL.

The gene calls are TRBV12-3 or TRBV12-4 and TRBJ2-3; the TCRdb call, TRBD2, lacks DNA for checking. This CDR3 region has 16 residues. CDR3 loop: CASSLFPAGGYDTQYF.

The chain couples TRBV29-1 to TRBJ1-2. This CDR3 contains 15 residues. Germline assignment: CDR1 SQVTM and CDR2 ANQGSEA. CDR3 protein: CSVEDHTESFYGYTF.

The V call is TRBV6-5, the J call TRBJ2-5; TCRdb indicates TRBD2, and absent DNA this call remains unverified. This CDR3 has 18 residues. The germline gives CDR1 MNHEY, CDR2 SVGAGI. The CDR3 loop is CASSYSRDLAGAEETQYF.

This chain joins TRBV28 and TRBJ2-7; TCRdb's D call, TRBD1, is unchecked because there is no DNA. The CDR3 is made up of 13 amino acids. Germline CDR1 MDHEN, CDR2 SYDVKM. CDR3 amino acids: CASSPGPSGEQYF.

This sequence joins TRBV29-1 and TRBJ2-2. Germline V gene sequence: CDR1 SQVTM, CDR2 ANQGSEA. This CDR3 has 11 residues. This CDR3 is CSANGGGELFF.

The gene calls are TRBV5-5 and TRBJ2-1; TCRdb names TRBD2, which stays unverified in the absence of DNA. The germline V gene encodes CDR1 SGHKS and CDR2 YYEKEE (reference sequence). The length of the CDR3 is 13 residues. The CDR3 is CASSGTSPLEQFF.

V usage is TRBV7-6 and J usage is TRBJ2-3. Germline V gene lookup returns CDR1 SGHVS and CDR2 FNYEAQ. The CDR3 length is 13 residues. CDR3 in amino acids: CASSLGAEDTQYF.

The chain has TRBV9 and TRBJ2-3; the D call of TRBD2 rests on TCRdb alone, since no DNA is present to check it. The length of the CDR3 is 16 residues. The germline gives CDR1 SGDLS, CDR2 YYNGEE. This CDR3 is CARLTSGGASTDTQYF.

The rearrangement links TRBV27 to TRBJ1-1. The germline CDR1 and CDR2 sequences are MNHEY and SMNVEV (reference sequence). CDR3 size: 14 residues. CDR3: CASSWGGGNTEAFF.

CDR3 sequence reads: CASSLRGVNEQFF. The chain carries TRBV28 and TRBJ2-1. Germline V lookup: CDR1 MDHEN, CDR2 SYDVKM. CDR3 length equals 13 residues.

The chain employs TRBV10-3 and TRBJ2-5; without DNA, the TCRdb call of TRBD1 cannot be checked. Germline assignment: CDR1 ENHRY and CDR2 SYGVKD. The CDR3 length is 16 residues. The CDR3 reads CAIRSGGAGYQETQYF.

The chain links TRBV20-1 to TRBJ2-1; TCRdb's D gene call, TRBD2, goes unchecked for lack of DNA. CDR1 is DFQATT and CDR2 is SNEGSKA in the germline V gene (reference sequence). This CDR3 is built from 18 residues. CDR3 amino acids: CSARDSVGASSAYNEQFF.

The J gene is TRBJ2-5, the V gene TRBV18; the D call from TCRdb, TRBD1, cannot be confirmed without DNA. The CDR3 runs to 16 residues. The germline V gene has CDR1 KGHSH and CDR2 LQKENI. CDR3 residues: CASSTAWGAIVETQYF. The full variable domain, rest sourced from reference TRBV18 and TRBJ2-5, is NAGVMQNPRHLVRRRGQEARLRCSPMKGHSHVYWYRQLPEEGLKFMVYLQKENIIDESGMPKERFSAEFPKEGPSILRIQQVVRGDSAAYFCASSTAWGAIVETQYFGPGTRLLVL.

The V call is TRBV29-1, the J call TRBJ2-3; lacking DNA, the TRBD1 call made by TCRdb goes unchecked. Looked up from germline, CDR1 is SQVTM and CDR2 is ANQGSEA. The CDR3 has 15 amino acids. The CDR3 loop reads CSVPHEAGATDTQYF.

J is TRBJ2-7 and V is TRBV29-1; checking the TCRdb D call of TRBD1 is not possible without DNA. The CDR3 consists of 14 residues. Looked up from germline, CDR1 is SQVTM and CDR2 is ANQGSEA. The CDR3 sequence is CSVKRQGGKNEQYF.

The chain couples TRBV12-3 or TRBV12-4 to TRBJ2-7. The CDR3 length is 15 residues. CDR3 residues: CASSPFSSSDYEQYF.

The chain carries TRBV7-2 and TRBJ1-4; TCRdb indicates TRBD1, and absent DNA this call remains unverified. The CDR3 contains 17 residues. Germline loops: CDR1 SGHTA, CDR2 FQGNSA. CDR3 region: CASSLGRGLSGNEKLFF.

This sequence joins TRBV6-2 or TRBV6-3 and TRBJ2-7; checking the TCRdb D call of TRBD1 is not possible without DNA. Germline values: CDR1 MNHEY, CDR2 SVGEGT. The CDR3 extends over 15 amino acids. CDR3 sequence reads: CASSYLSQGPDEQYF.